This T cell receptor beta chain emerged from a study of PD-L1 blockade in urothelial cancer. With respect to this clone: The antigen remains unidentified.

Libraries were prepared by immunoSEQ multiplex PCR; TCRdb keeps only in-frame clonotypes and omits some of them. The sample consists of about 120,000 clones, 75% to 90% of them appearing once. General study findings and limits: It was durable-benefit patients whose tumor-associated blood clones expanded more at 3 weeks.

The time point is: peripheral blood 6 weeks after treatment start. The V gene end was trimmed by 5 bases and the J gene end by 5 bases; junction bases not matched to a gene: 5. Germline CDR1 PRHDT, CDR2 FYEKMQ (reference sequence). This CDR3 spans 15 amino acids. The source of this sequence is a man aged 60-69 years with urothelial cancer. The rearrangement joins TRBV13 to TRBJ2-5; 13 nucleotides line up with TRBD2. This specimen was PBMCs, taken around atezolizumab (anti-PD-L1) treatment. CDR3 nucleotide sequence: TGTGCCAGCAGCCCCCGGACTAGCGGGAGTGAGACCCAGTACTTC. It translates to CASSPRTSGSETQYF.